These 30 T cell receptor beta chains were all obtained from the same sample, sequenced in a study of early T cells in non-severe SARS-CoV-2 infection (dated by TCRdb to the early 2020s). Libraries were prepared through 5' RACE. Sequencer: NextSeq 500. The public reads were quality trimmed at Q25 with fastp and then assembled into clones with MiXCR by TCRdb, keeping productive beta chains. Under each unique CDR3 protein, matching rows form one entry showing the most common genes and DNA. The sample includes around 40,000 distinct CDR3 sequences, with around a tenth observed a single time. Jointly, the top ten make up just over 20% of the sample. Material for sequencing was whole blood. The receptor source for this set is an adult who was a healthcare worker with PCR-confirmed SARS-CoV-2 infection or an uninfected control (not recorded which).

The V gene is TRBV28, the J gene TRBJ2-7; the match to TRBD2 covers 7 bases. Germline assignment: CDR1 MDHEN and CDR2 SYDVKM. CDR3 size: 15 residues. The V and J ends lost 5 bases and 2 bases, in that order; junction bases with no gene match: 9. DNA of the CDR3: TGTGCCAGCAGTCCCCAGGGAGCGGGAACCTACGAGCAGTACTTC. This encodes CASSPQGAGTYEQYF.

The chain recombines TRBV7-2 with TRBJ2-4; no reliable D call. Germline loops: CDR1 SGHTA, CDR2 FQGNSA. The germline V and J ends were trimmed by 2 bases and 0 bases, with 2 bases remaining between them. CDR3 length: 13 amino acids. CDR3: CASSLIAKNIQYF. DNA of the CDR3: TGTGCCAGCAGCTTAATAGCCAAAAACATTCAGTACTTC.

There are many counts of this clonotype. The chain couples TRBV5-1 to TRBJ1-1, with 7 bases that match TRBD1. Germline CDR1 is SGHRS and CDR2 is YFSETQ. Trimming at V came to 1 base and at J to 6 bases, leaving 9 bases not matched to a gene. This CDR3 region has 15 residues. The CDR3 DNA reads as TGCGCCAGCAGCTTGCGCGTAGGGGGCGAATCTGAAGCTTTCTTT. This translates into CASSLRVGGESEAFF.

The CDR3 bases are TGCGCCAGCAGCCTGACAGGACCGGACACTGAAGCTTTCTTT. Its translation: CASSLTGPDTEAFF. This chain joins TRBV4-3 and TRBJ1-1; possibly TRBD1 for D (6 bases). The CDR3 runs to 14 residues. Trimming took 4 bases from V and 3 from J, leaving 12 bases between them. Germline V CDR1 and CDR2: LGHNA, YSLEER.

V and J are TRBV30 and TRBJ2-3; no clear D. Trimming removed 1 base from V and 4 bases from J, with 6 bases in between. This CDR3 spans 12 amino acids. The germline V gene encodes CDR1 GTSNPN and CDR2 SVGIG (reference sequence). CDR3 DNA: TGTGCCTGGAGTGGGAGTGCAGATACGCAGTATTTT. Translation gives CAWSGSADTQYF.

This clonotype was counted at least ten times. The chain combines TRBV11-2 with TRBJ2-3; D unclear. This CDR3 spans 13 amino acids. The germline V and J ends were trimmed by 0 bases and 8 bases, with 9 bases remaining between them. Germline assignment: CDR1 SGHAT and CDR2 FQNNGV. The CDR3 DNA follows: TGTGCCAGCAGCTTAGAAGGTTTTGGTACGCAGTATTTT. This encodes CASSLEGFGTQYF.

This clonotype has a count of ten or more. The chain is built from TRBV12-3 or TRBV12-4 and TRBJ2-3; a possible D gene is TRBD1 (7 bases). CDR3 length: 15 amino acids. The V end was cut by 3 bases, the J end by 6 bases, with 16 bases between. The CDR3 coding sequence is TGTGCCAGCAGTTTTCTCAGGGGGGTATGGGATACGCAGTATTTT. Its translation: CASSFLRGVWDTQYF.

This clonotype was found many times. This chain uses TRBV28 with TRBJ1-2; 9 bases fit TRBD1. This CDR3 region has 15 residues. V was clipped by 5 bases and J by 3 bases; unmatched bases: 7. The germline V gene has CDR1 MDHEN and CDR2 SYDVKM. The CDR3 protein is CASSPGQGPYYGYTF. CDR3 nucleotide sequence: TGTGCCAGCAGTCCGGGACAGGGCCCCTACTATGGCTACACCTTC.

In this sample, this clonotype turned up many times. The CDR3 nucleotides read TGTGCCACGGTGCTAGGAAACACCATATATTTT. It encodes CATVLGNTIYF. The V gene is TRBV28, the J gene TRBJ1-3; D gene ambiguous. V lost 10 bases and J lost 4, with 8 bases in between. The CDR3 spans 11 residues. Germline values: CDR1 MDHEN, CDR2 SYDVKM.

CDR3 amino acids: CASSPRADEQFF. In nucleotides, the CDR3 is TGTGCCAGCAGTCCCAGGGCTGATGAGCAGTTCTTC. This chain links TRBV12-3 or TRBV12-4 with TRBJ2-1, with D perhaps TRBD1 (5 bases). Trimming took 5 bases from V and 8 from J, leaving 10 bases between them. The CDR3 extends over 12 amino acids.

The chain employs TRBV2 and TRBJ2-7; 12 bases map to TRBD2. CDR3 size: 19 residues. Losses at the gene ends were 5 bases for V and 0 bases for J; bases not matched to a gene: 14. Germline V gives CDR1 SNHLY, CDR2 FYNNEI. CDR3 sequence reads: CASSRGTTRTSGISYEQYF. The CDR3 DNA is TGTGCCAGCAGTAGAGGGACCACCAGGACTAGCGGGATCTCCTACGAGCAGTACTTC.

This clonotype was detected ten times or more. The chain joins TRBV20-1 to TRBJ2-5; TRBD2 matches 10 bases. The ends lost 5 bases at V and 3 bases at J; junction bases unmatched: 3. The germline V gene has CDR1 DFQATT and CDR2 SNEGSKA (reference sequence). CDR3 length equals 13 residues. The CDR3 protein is CSALGLAEETQYF. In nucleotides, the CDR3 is TGCAGTGCTCTAGGACTAGCGGAAGAGACCCAGTACTTC.

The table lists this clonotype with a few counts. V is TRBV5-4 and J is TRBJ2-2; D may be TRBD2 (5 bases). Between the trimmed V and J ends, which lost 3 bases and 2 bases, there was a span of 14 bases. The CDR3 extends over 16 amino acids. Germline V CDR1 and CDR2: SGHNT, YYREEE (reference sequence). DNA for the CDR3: TGTGCCAGCAGCTCCCCATTTGCGGGCAACACCGGGGAGCTGTTTTTT. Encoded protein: CASSSPFAGNTGELFF.

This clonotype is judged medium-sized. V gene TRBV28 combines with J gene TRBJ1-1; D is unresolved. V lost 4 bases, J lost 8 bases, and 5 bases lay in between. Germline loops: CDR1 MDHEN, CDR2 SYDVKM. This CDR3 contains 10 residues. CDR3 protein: CASSSREAFF. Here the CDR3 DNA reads TGTGCCAGCAGTTCCCGCGAAGCTTTCTTT.

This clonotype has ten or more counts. DNA of the CDR3: TGTGCCAGCAGCCCACGGACTAGCGAAGCCAATGAGCAGTTCTTC. This codes for CASSPRTSEANEQFF. This rearrangement joins TRBV7-7 to TRBJ2-1; 9 bases align to TRBD2. Germline-derived CDR1 and CDR2 are SSHAT and FNYEAQ (reference sequence). The V gene end was trimmed by 5 bases and the J gene end by 6 bases; junction bases not matched to a gene: 8. The CDR3 totals 15 residues.

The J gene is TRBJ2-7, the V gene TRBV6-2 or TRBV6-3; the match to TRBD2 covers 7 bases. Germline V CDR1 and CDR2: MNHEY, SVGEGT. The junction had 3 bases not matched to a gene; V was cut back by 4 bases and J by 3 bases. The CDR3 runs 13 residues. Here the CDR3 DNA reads TGTGCCAGCAGTTGGGGGGGGGTCTACGAGCAGTACTTC. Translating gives CASSWGGVYEQYF.

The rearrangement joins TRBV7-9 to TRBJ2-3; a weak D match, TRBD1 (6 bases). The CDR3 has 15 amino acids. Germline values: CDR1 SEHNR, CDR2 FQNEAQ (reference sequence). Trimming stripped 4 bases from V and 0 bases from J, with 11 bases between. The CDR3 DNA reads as TGTGCCAGCAGCTCCGGGACAACTAGCACAGATACGCAGTATTTT. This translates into CASSSGTTSTDTQYF. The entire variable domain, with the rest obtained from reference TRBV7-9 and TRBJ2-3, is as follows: DTGVSQNPRHKITKRGQNVTFRCDPISEHNRLYWYRQTLGQGPEFLTYFQNEAQLEKSRLLSDRFSAERPKGSFSTLEIQRTEQGDSAMYLCASSSGTTSTDTQYFGPGTRLTVL.

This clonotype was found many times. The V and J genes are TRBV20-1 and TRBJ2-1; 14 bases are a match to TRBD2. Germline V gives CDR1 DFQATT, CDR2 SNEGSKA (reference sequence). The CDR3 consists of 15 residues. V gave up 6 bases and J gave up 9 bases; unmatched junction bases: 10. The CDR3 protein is CSATPRTSGRTEQFF. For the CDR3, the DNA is TGCAGTGCCACCCCCCGGACTAGCGGGAGGACTGAGCAGTTCTTC.

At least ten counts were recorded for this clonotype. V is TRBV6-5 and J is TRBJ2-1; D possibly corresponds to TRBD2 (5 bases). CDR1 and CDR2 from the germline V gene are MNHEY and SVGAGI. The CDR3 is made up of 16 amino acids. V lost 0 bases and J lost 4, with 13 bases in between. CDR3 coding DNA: TGTGCCAGCAGTTACTCCTCAGGAGGAATTTACAATGAGCAGTTCTTC. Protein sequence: CASSYSSGGIYNEQFF.

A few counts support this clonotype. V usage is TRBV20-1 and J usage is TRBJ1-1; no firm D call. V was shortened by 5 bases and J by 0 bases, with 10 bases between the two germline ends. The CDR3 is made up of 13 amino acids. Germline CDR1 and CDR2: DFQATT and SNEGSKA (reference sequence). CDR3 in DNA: TGCAGTGCTCTTAACAACATGAACACTGAAGCTTTCTTT. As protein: CSALNNMNTEAFF.

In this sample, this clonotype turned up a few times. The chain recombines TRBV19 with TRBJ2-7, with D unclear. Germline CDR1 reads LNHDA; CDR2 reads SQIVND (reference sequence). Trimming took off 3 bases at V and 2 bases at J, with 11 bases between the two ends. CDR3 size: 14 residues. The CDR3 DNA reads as TGTGCCAGTAGTATCATGGCTGGACCCTACGAGCAGTACTTC. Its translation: CASSIMAGPYEQYF.

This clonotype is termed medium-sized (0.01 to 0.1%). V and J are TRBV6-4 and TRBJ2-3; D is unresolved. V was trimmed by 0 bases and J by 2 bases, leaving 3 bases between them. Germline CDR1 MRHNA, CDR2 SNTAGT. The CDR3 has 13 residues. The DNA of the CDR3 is TGTGCCAGCAGTGACTCTGACACAGATACGCAGTATTTT. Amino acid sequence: CASSDSDTDTQYF.

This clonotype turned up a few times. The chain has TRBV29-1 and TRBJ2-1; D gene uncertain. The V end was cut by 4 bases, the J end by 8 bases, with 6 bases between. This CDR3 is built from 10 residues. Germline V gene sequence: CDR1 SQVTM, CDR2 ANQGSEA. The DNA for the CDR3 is TGCAGCGTTGGGCACGATGAGCAGTTCTTC. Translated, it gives CSVGHDEQFF.

The CDR3 nucleotides are TGTGCCAGCAGCCTCGTTCCGGGACAGGGGCGCGATGAGCAGTTCTTC. The encoded protein is CASSLVPGQGRDEQFF. V usage is TRBV7-9 and J usage is TRBJ2-1; the match to TRBD1 covers 10 bases. This CDR3 comprises 16 residues. V gave up 5 bases and J gave up 8 bases; unmatched junction bases: 12. Germline CDR1 SEHNR, CDR2 FQNEAQ (reference sequence).

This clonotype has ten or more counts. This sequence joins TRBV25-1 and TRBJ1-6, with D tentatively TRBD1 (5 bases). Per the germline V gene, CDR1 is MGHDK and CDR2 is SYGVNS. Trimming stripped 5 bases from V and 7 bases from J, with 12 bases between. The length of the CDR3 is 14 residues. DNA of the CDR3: TGTGCCAGCAGTCCGGGGGGGTTGAATTCACCCCTCCACTTT. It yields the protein CASSPGGLNSPLHF.

The CDR3 DNA reads as TGCAGCGTTGAAGAGGGGGACAGCCCTAATACGCAGTATTTT. It is translated as CSVEEGDSPNTQYF. This sequence joins TRBV29-1 and TRBJ2-3, with 7 bases matching TRBD1. CDR3 length equals 14 residues. With V trimmed by 0 bases and J by 7 bases, 7 bases remained unmatched. The germline V gene encodes CDR1 SQVTM and CDR2 ANQGSEA.

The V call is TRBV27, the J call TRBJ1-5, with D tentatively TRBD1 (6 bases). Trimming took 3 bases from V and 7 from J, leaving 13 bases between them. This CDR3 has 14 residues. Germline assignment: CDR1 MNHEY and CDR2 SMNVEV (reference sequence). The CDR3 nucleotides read TGTGCCAGCAGTTTTGGTGGTACAGGGCAGCCCCAGCATTTT. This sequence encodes CASSFGGTGQPQHF.

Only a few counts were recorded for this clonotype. This chain's CDR3 is CASSLGTPTDTQYF. The DNA for the CDR3 is TGTGCCAGCAGCCTCGGTACCCCCACAGATACGCAGTATTTT. V is TRBV28 and J is TRBJ2-3; D remains ambiguous. V lost 6 bases and J 2 bases, leaving 12 bases between the germline ends. The CDR3 has 14 amino acids. In germline, CDR1 is MDHEN, CDR2 SYDVKM.

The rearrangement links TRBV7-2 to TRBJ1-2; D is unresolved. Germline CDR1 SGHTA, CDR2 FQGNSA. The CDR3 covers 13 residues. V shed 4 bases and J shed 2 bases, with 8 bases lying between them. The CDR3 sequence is CASSSYTNYGYTF. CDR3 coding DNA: TGTGCCAGCAGCTCTTACACCAACTATGGCTACACCTTC.

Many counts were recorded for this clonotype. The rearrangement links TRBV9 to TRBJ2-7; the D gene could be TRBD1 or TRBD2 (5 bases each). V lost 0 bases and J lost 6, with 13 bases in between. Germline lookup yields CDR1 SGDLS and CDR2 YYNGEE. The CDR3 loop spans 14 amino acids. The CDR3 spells CASSVGPGTTEQYF. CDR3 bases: TGTGCCAGCAGCGTAGGGCCCGGGACGACCGAGCAGTACTTC.